This T cell receptor beta chain was sequenced during a study of blood T cell repertoires in COVID-19. V shed 2 bases and J 7 bases; nucleotides not matched to a gene: 4. The CDR3 extends over 13 amino acids. Per germline, CDR1 MDHEN and CDR2 SYDVKM. Study members were between about 18 and 100 years old and lived in about two dozen US regions. Clones were sequenced by immunoSEQ multiplex PCR, and TCRdb holds only the in-frame ones, with some missing. This sample carries roughly 330,000 clones, about 87% of them seen once, and the ten largest clones take approximately 5.3%. The TCR originated in a woman aged 30 to 39 who had recovered from COVID-19. Input material: PBMCs or T cells enriched from blood (not recorded which). The chain employs TRBV28 and TRBJ1-2, with 7 bases lining up with TRBD1. The CDR3 DNA sequence: TGTGCCAGCAGTTTAGCAGGGGGAGGTGGCTACACCTTC. This encodes CASSLAGGGGYTF.